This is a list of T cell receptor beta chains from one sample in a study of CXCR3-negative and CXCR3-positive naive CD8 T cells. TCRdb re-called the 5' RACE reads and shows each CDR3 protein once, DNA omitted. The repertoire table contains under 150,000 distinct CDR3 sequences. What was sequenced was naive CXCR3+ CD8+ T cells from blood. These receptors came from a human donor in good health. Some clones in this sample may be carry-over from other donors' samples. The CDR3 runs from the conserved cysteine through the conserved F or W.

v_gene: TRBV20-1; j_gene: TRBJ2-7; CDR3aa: CSARDSGTVFYEQYF
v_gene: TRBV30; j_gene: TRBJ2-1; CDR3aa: CAWSVAGSYNEQFF
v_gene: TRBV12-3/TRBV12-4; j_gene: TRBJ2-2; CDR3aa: CASSTGQGPGELFF
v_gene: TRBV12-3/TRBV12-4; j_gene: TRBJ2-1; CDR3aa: CASSQTSGGRNEQFF
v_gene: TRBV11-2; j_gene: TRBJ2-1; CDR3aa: CASRHEGEQFF
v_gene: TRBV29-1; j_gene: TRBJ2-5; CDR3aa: CSVEGQDSKETQYF
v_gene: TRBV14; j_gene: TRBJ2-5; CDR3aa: CASSQEPSQETQYF
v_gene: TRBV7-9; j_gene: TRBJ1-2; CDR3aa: CASSTPGQFYGYTF
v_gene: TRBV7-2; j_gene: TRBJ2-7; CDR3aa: CASSFLAGEGYEQYF
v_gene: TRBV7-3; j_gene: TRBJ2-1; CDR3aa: CASSSLDYPNEQFF
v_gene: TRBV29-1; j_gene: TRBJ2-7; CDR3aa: CSVQTGNYEQYF
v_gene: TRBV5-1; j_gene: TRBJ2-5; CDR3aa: CASSLEGPFQETQYF
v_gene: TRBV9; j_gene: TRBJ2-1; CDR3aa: CASSYRTGNEQFF
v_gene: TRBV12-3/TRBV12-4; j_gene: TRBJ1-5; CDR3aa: CASGNILAQHF
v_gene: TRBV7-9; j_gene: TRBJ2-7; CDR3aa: CASSGGVYEQYF
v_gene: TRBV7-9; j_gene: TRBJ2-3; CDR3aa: CASSSPYSADTQYF
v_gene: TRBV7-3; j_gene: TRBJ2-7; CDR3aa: CASSPGGVHEQYF
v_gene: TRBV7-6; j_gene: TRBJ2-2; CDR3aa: CASSLTGAGELFF
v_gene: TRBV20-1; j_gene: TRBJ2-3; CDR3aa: CSARDRDVTDTQYF
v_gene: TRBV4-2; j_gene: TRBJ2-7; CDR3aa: CATSLDLSSYEQYF
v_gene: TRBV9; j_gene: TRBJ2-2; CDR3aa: CASSVVPGELFF
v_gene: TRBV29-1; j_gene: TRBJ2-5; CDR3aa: CSVMSPNQETQYF
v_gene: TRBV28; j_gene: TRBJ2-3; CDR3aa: CASSSYLAGGTDTQYF
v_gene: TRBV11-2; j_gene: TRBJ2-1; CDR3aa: CASSLDSNEQFF
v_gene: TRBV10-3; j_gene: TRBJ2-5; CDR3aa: CAISADGQLQETQYF
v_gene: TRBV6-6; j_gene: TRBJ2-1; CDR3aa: CASSLTSGYYNEQFF
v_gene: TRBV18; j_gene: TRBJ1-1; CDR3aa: CASTPVVGVRRAFF
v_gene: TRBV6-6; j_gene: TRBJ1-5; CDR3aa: CASSTTGGEDQPQHF
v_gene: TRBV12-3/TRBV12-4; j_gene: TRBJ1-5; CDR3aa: CASSAPYSNQPQHF
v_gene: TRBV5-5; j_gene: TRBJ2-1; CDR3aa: CASSSTGVQFGQFF
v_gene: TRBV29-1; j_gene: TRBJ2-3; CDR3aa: CSVEELVGGLDTDTQYF
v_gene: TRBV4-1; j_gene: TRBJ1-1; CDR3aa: CASSREEVASTEAFF
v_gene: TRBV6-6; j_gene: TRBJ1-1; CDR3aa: CASSEGQNTEAFF
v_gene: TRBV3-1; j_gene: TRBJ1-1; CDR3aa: CASSQDGGTEAFF
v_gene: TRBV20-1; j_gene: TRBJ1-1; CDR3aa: CSARDLEGAHTEAFF
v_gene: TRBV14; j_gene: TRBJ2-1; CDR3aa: CASRLNSGPSYNEQFF
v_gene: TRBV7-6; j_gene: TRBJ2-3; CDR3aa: CASSLAVTGFMDTQYF
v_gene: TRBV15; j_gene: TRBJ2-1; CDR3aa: CATSRPPLRGEQFF
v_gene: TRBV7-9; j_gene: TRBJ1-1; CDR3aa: CASTKGMNTEAFF
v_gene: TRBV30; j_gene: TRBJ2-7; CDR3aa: CAWEPGQNSYEQYF
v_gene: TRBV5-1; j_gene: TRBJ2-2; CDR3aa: CASSLSGELFF